A selection of T cell receptor beta chains follows, all from one sample in a study of blood T cells in healthy people across ages. In TCRdb, the 5' RACE reads were re-called with MiXCR into one record per CDR3 protein. This sample has around 690,000 distinct CDR3 sequences, with about 53% found just once. Specimen: blood. The receptors here all came from a man in his fifties or sixties in good health. CDR3s include the opening cysteine and the closing phenylalanine or tryptophan. The D gene is left open where the match is weak. Only part of the rows carry a size: once, few, many, or a class if the clone is expanded.

>TRBV28|once|TRBJ2-4|-
TGTGCCAGCAGTCAGACCCCCCAGGGGGGGAGAGACATTCAGTACTTC
CASSQTPQGGRDIQYF
>TRBV3-1|few|TRBJ2-4|TRBD1
TGTGCCAGCAGCCAAAAGGACAGGGTAGGAAACATTCAGTACTTC
CASSQKDRVGNIQYF
>TRBV18|few|TRBJ2-7|-
TGTGCCAGCTCACCGGTTAGAAGCTCCTACGAGCAGTACTTC
CASSPVRSSYEQYF
>TRBV6-2/TRBV6-3|-|TRBJ1-6|-
TGTGCCAGCAGTTCCGGGGGACGGGGGGCGTCTACACCCCTCCACTTT
CASSSGGRGASTPLHF
>TRBV5-1|many|TRBJ2-1|-
TGCGCCAGCAGCTTGGACGGCAACCCCTCCTACAATGAGCAGTTCTTC
CASSLDGNPSYNEQFF
>TRBV7-6|-|TRBJ2-6|TRBD1
TGTGCCAGCAGCCAAGGACAGGGCCGCACTGGGGCCAACGTCCTGACTTTC
CASSQGQGRTGANVLTF
>TRBV5-1|once|TRBJ2-3|-
TGCGCCAGCAGCTTTATGGGACGGGAAGATACGCAGTATTTT
CASSFMGREDTQYF
>TRBV10-2|-|TRBJ2-1|TRBD2
TGCGCCAGCAGTTTGAGCGGGGGGACCTCCTACAATGGGCAGTTCTTC
CASSLSGGTSYNGQFF
>TRBV5-1|-|TRBJ1-4|TRBD1
TGCGCCAGCAGCTTGGGGACAGGGGAAGTTGGTGAAAAACTGTTTTTT
CASSLGTGEVGEKLFF
>TRBV12-3/TRBV12-4|-|TRBJ1-2|-
TGTGCCAGCAGGCTGGACAACTATGGCTACACCTTC
CASRLDNYGYTF
>TRBV3-1|few|TRBJ2-7|-
TGTGCCAGCAGCCAAGTCGGGTTCGGGCAGTACTTC
CASSQVGFGQYF
>TRBV11-3|-|TRBJ2-5|-
TGTGCCAGCAGCTTAGTAGTCCCCGGCGGGCATCGGGGTCAGACCCAGTACTTC
CASSLVVPGGHRGQTQYF
>TRBV20-1|-|TRBJ2-1|TRBD2
TGCAGTGCCACTCAGGACCGCGCCAGACTAGCGGGTAGGCGAAGGCAGTTCTTC
CSATQDRARLAGRRRQFF
>TRBV3-1|few|TRBJ2-1|TRBD1
TGTGCCAGCAGCCAAGGCCGACAGGGGAGCCATGAGCAGTTCTTC
CASSQGRQGSHEQFF
>TRBV12-3/TRBV12-4|few|TRBJ2-3|-
TGTGCCAGCAGGCTAACCACAGATACGCAGTATTTT
CASRLTTDTQYF
>TRBV5-1|few|TRBJ1-4|-
TGCGCCAGCAGCACCGCGGCGGGGGAGGAAAAACTGTTTTTT
CASSTAAGEEKLFF